The 12 T cell receptor beta chains given below trace back to one sample, sequenced in a study of T cells after yellow fever vaccination. TCRdb re-derived calls from the 5' RACE reads in MiXCR, one entry per CDR3 protein. The table includes 450,000 to 550,000 distinct CDR3 sequences, less than 20% detected once. The sequences come from PBMCs, collected 15 days after the yellow fever booster vaccination. The receptors originated from a man younger than 45 who received the YFV17D yellow fever vaccine.

V gene TRBV20-1 combines with J gene TRBJ1-4; no clear D. This CDR3 spans 13 amino acids. V was pared by 7 bases and J by 7 bases, with 16 bases between. Germline-derived CDR1 and CDR2 are DFQATT and SNEGSKA (reference sequence). The CDR3 is CSGVVLGGEKLFF. CDR3 nucleotide sequence: TGCAGTGGAGTGGTGTTGGGTGGTGAAAAACTGTTTTTT.

The chain couples TRBV30 to TRBJ2-7, with D tentatively TRBD1 or TRBD2 (5 bases each). Germline CDR1 GTSNPN, CDR2 SVGIG (reference sequence). V was cut by 5 bases and J by 5 bases, with 13 bases left in between. The CDR3 has 12 amino acids. The CDR3 protein is CAWGRDPHEQYF. The CDR3 nucleotides are TGTGCCTGGGGCCGGGACCCCCACGAGCAGTACTTC.

This clonotype was observed a few times. The chain employs TRBV6-1 and TRBJ1-1; D possibly corresponds to TRBD1 (5 bases). V lost 6 bases to trimming and J lost 1 base, with 12 bases between them. Germline loops: CDR1 MNHNS, CDR2 SASEGT. This CDR3 is 14 amino acids long. CDR3 protein: CASRAGIENTEAFF. The CDR3 DNA follows: TGTGCCAGCAGGGCAGGGATTGAGAACACTGAAGCTTTCTTT.

This clonotype was counted at least ten times. The chain is built from TRBV7-3 and TRBJ2-5; 7 bases agree with TRBD1. CDR1 and CDR2 (germline): SGHTA, FQGTGA. Unmatched junction bases numbered 2, after V lost 4 bases and J lost 3 bases. The CDR3 has 13 residues. CDR3 nucleotide sequence: TGTGCCAGCAGCTCCACAGGGGAAGAGACCCAGTACTTC. It specifies CASSSTGEETQYF.

The V gene is TRBV6-1, the J gene TRBJ1-2, with TRBD1 as a possible D gene (5 bases). Trimming left V 7 bases short and J 5 bases short, with 20 bases between. CDR1 and CDR2 (germline): MNHNS, SASEGT. This CDR3 spans 15 amino acids. The CDR3 coding sequence is TGTGCCAGCACAAACCACGGCCGGGACGGATATGGCTACACCTTC. Its protein product is CASTNHGRDGYGYTF.

The V and J genes are TRBV10-3 and TRBJ1-5; TRBD1 agrees at 12 bases. The CDR3 runs 16 residues. Germline CDR1 ENHRY, CDR2 SYGVKD. V shed 6 bases, J shed 6 bases, and the junction held 9 bases outside the gene matches. The CDR3 DNA reads TGTGCCATCAGCGAAGGCGGGACAGGGGGCAGTCAGCCCCAGCATTTT. Translation gives CAISEGGTGGSQPQHF.

The chain recombines TRBV10-3 with TRBJ2-7; 8 positions match TRBD2. CDR3 length equals 15 residues. CDR1 and CDR2 (germline): ENHRY, SYGVKD. With 2 bases clipped from V and 4 bases from J, the junction kept 7 bases outside the gene matches. CDR3 amino acids: CAISEGIAGPYEQYF. The CDR3 DNA reads TGTGCCATCAGTGAGGGGATAGCGGGGCCTTACGAGCAGTACTTC.

This rearrangement joins TRBV7-9 to TRBJ2-7; D is undetermined. Germline assignment: CDR1 SEHNR and CDR2 FQNEAQ (reference sequence). The CDR3 has 13 amino acids. Trimming shortened V by 1 base and J by 3 bases, and 7 bases separated the two germline ends. This CDR3 is CASSLENNYEQYF. CDR3 bases: TGTGCCAGCAGCTTAGAGAACAACTACGAGCAGTACTTC.

The chain combines TRBV5-1 with TRBJ2-7; D uncertain. The CDR3 consists of 14 residues. V shed 0 bases and J shed 1 base, with 8 bases lying between them. Germline CDR1 SGHRS, CDR2 YFSETQ. In DNA, the CDR3 is TGCGCCAGCAGCTTGGTGGGGATTTCCTACGAGCAGTACTTC. It specifies CASSLVGISYEQYF.

This clonotype has more than one count but fewer than ten. The chain uses TRBV3-1 and TRBJ1-2; TRBD1 matches 10 bases. Germline V gene sequence: CDR1 LGHDT, CDR2 YNNKEL (reference sequence). The ends lost 4 bases at V and 8 bases at J; junction bases unmatched: 4. CDR3 length: 13 amino acids. In DNA form, the CDR3 reads TGTGCCAGCAGCCTCCGGGACAGGGGCGGCTACACCTTC. It specifies CASSLRDRGGYTF.

In this sample, this clonotype turned up a few times. V gene TRBV6-2 or TRBV6-3 combines with J gene TRBJ2-1, with a possible D match to TRBD2 (6 bases). The V gene lost 0 bases and the J gene lost 5 bases, with 8 bases spanning the gap. This CDR3 has 14 residues. Germline V gives CDR1 MNHEY, CDR2 SVGEGT. In nucleotides, the CDR3 is TGTGCCAGCAGTTACTCTAGCGGAAACAATGAGCAGTTCTTC. Protein sequence: CASSYSSGNNEQFF.

The chain carries TRBV6-2 or TRBV6-3 and TRBJ2-7; maybe TRBD2 (6 bases). The V gene lost 6 bases and the J gene lost 0 bases, with 15 bases spanning the gap. The CDR3 runs 15 residues. Germline values: CDR1 MNHEY, CDR2 SVGEGT. CDR3 in amino acids: CASSSQTRLSYEQYF. In DNA, the CDR3 is TGTGCCAGCAGCTCTCAGACTAGACTCTCCTACGAGCAGTACTTC.